This TCR beta chain originates from a study of shared clonotypes between healthy human individuals. Study-wide background: Each donor's CD4 naive and CD4 memory cells filled three plates apiece, CD8 naive two, and CD8 memory one. Regarding the study as a whole: Researchers found naive subsets generally carried larger estimated richness than memory subsets.

Measured with immunoSEQ multiplex PCR; TCRdb has only the in-frame clones, and not every one. This sample carries about a million clones, 60% to 85% of them seen once, and the ten largest clones take about 1.5%. None of the donors, who were healthy HIV-negative adults, had recently had acute infections or vaccinations. Germline values: CDR1 SGHAT, CDR2 FQNNGV. This CDR3 is built from 17 residues. The ends lost 5 bases at V and 5 bases at J; junction bases unmatched: 12. As regards this clone: Its antigen is still unknown.

V usage is TRBV11-2 and J usage is TRBJ2-5; 12 bases match TRBD1. Input material: memory CD4+ T cells sorted from blood. As for subset: CD45RA-negative fraction. The receptor's source is a man between 18 and 29 years old in good health. The CDR3 sequence is CASSQGTGTGGAETQYF. The DNA of the CDR3 is TGTGCCAGCAGCCAAGGGACCGGGACAGGGGGCGCGGAGACCCAGTACTTC.